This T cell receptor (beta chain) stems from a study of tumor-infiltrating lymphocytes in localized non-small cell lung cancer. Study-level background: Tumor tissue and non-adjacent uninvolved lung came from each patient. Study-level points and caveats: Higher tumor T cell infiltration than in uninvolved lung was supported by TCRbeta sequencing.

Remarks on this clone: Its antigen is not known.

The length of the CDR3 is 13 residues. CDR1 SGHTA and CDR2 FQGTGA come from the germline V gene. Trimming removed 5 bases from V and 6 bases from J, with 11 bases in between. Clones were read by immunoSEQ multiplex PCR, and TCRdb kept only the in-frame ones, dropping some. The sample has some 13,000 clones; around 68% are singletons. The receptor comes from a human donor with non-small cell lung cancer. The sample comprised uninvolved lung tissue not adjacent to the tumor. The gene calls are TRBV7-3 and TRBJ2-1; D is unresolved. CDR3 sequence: CASSDGQGNEQFF. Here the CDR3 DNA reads TGTGCCAGCAGCGACGGGCAAGGCAATGAGCAGTTCTTC.